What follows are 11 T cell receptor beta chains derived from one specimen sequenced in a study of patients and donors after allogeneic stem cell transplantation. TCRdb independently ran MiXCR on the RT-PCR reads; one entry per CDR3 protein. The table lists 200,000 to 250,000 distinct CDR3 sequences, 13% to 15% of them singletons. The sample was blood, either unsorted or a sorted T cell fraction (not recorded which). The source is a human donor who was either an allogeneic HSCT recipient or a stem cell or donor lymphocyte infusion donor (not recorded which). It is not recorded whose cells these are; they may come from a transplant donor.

CDR3 protein: CASSYQRPGTGIGNEKLFF. The CDR3 DNA reads as TGTGCCAGCAGTTACCAACGTCCCGGGACAGGGATTGGTAATGAAAAACTGTTTTTT. The J gene is TRBJ1-4, the V gene TRBV6-5, with TRBD1 matching 9 bases. Per the germline V gene, CDR1 is MNHEY and CDR2 is SVGAGI. The CDR3 loop spans 19 amino acids. Trimming took 2 bases from V and 4 from J; bases not matched to a gene: 14.

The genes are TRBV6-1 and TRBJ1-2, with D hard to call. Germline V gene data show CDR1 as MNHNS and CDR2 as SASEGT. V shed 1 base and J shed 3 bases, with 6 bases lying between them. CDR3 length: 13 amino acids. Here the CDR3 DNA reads TGTGCCAGCAGTGAAGTTCAGCACTATGGCTACACCTTC. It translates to CASSEVQHYGYTF.

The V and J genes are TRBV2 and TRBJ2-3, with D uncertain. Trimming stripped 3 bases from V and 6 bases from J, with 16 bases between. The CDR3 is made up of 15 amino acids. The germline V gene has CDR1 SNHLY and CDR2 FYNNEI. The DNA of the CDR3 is TGTGCCAGCAGTGATACATCCTCTCTCTCGGATACGCAGTATTTT. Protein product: CASSDTSSLSDTQYF.

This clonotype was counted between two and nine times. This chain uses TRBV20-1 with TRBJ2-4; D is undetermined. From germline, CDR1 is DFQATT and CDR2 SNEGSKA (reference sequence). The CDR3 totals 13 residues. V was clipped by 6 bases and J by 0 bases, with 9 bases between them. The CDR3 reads CSARNLAKNIQYF. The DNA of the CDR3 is TGCAGTGCGAGGAATCTAGCCAAAAACATTCAGTACTTC.

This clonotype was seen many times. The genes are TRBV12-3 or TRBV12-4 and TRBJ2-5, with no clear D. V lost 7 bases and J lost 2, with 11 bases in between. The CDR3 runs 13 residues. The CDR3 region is CASMRHLQETQYF. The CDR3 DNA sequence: TGTGCCAGCATGAGGCACCTGCAAGAGACCCAGTACTTC.

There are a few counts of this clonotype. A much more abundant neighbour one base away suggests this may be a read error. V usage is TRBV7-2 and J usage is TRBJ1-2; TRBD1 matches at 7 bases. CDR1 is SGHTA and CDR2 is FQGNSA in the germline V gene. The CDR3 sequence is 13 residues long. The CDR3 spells CASSPDRDYCYTF. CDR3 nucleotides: TGTGCCAGCAGCCCCGACAGGGACTATTGCTACACCTTC.

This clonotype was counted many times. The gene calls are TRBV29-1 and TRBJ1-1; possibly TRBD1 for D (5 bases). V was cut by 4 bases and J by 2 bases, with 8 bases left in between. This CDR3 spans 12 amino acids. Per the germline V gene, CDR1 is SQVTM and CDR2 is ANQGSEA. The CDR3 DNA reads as TGCAGCGTTGCCCAGGGTAACACTGAAGCTTTCTTT. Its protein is CSVAQGNTEAFF. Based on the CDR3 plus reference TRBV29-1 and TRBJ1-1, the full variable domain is SAVISQKPSRDICQRGTSLTIQCQVDSQVTMMFWYRQQPGQSLTLIATANQGSEATYESGFVIDKFPISRPNLTFSTLTVSNMSPEDSSIYLCSVAQGNTEAFFGQGTRLTVV.

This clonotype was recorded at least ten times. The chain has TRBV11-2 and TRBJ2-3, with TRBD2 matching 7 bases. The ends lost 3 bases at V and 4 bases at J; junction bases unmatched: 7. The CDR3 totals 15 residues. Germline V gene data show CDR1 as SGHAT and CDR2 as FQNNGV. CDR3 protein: CASSFRTSGPDTQYF. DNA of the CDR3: TGTGCCAGCAGCTTCCGGACTAGTGGTCCAGATACGCAGTATTTT.

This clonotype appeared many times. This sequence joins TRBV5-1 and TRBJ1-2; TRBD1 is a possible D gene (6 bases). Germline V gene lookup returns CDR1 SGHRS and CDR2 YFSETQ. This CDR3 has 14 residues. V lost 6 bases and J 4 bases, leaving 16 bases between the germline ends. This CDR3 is CASKGDATLYGYTF. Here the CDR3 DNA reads TGCGCCAGCAAGGGGGACGCTACCCTCTATGGCTACACCTTC.

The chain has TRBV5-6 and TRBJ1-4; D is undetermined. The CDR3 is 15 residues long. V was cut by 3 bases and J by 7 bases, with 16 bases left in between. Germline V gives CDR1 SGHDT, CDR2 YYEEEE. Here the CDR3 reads CASSSLATSGEKLFF. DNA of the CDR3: TGTGCCAGCAGCTCGCTGGCAACTTCGGGTGAAAAACTGTTTTTT.

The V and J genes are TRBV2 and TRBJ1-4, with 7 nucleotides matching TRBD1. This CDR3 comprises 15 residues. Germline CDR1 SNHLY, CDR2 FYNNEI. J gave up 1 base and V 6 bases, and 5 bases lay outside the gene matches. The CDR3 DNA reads TGTGCCAGCAGGAGCAGGGGGGGAACTAATGAAAAACTGTTTTTT. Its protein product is CASRSRGGTNEKLFF.